This TCR beta chain is from a study of tumor-infiltrating lymphocytes in primary liver carcinoma. Study information: By surgical resection, the patients were treated for their primary liver carcinoma.

Unsorted whole blood yielded the blood RNA, and germline DNA was also extracted. No treatment had been given to the patients, who were chronically infected with HBV. The study, taken as a whole, reports: Tumor-blood pairs (like tumor-adjacent pairs) overlapped less than tumor region pairs did. The difference in top-250-clone fraction between tumors and blood was significant, favoring tumors (p = 0.039).

Reverse transcription of about 0.5 ug total RNA with a constant-region primer produced TCR beta cDNA. Researchers made the TCR beta libraries by running three nested multiplex PCR rounds with slightly modified ARM-PCR. In the first two PCR rounds, TRBV1-TRBV30 forward primers were paired with a C-beta reverse primer, and each round lasted roughly 9 cycles. MiXCR was run by TCRdb on the multiplex PCR reads, yielding one entry per CDR3 protein. The top ten hold about 9.4% of the sample, which has hundreds of thousands of distinct CDR3 sequences, approximately 60% seen once. Concerning this clonotype: Its antigen is currently unknown. Without the conserved terminal phenylalanine or tryptophan, this CDR3 likely stems from a read error.

The V gene lost 5 bases and the J gene lost 4 bases, with 14 bases spanning the gap. The CDR3 is 14 amino acids. Germline V gene sequence: CDR1 SGHRS, CDR2 YFSETQ. Sequenced sample: peripheral blood. This clonotype originated in a man in his forties with primary liver carcinoma and hepatitis B virus infection. The chain uses TRBV5-1 and TRBJ2-3, with unresolved D. The CDR3 sequence: CASRDPSGADTQYL. CDR3 nucleotide sequence: TGCGCCAGCAGAGACCCTTCTGGAGCAGATACGCAGTATCTT.